This entry concerns a single T cell receptor beta chain. Its specific antigen is unknown. No clone much larger than this one lies a single base away; base qualities are absent. The trial excluded patients who had a history of autoimmune disease or who were on systemic immunosuppression. Peripheral blood for TCR sequencing was collected from all dose cohorts at baseline, on cycle 4 day 1, and on cycle 7 day 1. The samples were taken from a phase I, first-in-human, multicenter, open-label dose-escalation trial of ivuxolimab. Adults with locally advanced or metastatic melanoma, renal cell, hepatocellular, or head and neck squamous cell carcinoma were enrolled in the trial. Before TCR sequencing, CD4+ T cells and CD8+ T cells from peripheral blood were sorted into separate populations. The entry originates in a study of OX40 agonist ivuxolimab in advanced cancers. For context, the study as a whole: Ivuxolimab was a fully human IgG2 agonistic monoclonal antibody targeting the costimulatory receptor OX40 (CD134). Intravenous ivuxolimab was administered to patients every 2 weeks at six dose levels: 0.01, 0.1, 0.3, 1.5, 3 and 10 mg/kg. Among the roughly 52 dose-escalation patients, some 20 had hepatocellular carcinoma, 15 or so melanoma, 9 renal cell carcinoma and 9 head and neck cancer. In the dose-escalation cohort, around four fifths of patients were male, and the mean age was around 60 years with a range of roughly 23 to 79. Prior anti-PD-1, anti-PD-L1 or anti-CTLA-4 therapy was permitted, and roughly two fifths of dose-escalation patients had received checkpoint inhibitors. Partial responses occurred in three dose-escalation patients: two with cutaneous melanoma and one with hepatocellular carcinoma. The point of sequencing TCRbeta in the periphery was to test whether ivuxolimab changed TCR sequence diversity and drove clonal T-cell expansion. The monotherapy dose-escalation portion (N ≈ 52 patients) of the phase I ivuxolimab trial is reported in the paper. Overall study results and their limits: Clonal expansion of both CD4+ and CD8+ blood T cells was observed from baseline to week 6 at doses 0.1 to 3.0 mg/kg. Low levels of normalized T-cell clonal expansion were also seen in some patients who did not respond. In the 0.1-3.0 mg/kg groups, partial responders had among the lowest normalized peripheral clonal expansion, particularly in CD8+ T cells. After ivuxolimab, expanded clones were on average more numerous among CD8+ T cells than among CD4+ T cells. Antigen specificity was not determined for the clonally expanded peripheral T cells.

Genomic DNA was isolated from the sorted cells so that the TCRbeta CDR3 region could be sequenced. The immunoSEQ Assay was used to sequence the TCRbeta CDR3 regions. What TCRdb holds here is the immuneACCESS table cut down to in-frame rearrangements. Part of the clones is not present; checked against another copy, under half of the missing clones reflect an unresolved V gene, and the others are unexplained. This sample lists nearly 110,000 clones; 85% to 95% were detected once. About 1.2% of the sample belongs to the ten largest clones. The germline V gene (reference sequence) sets CDR1 to MNHEY and CDR2 to SMNVEV. The CDR3, cysteine through phenylalanine, is 12 amino acids long. The sequence is cut down to CDR3 DNA, 36 bases in frame from base 1. Trimming removed 7 bases from V and 2 bases from J; the gene matches leave 1 base unexplained.

This specimen was CD4+ or CD8+ T cells sorted from blood, taken in a trial of the OX40 agonist ivuxolimab. The rearrangement combines TRBV27 with TRBJ2-7; 8 bases in the middle match TRBD1. The TCR was taken from an adult with an advanced solid tumor such as melanoma, head and neck, liver or kidney cancer. This receptor carries the CDR3 CASKTGAYEQYF. The DNA sequence is TGTGCCAGCAAGACAGGGGCCTACGAGCAGTACTTC.